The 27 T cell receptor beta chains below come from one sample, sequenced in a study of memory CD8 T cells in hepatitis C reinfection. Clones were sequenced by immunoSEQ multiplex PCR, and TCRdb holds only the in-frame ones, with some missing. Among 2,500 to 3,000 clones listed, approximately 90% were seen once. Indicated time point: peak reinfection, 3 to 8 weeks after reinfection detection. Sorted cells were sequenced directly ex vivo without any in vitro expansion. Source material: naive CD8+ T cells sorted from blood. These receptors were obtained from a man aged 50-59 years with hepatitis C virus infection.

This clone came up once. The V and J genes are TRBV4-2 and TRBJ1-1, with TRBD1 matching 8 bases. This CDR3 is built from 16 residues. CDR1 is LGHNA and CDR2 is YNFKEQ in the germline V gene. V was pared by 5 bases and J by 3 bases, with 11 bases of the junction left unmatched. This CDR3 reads CASSKRGADRDTEAFF. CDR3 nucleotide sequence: TGTGCCAGCAGCAAAAGAGGGGCGGACAGGGACACTGAAGCTTTCTTT.

For the CDR3, the DNA is TGTGCCAGCAGCCCCACAGGGGCTGGCGATGAGCAGTTCTTC. This gives the protein CASSPTGAGDEQFF. The chain is built from TRBV7-3 and TRBJ2-1; TRBD1 agrees at 7 bases. Germline values: CDR1 SGHTA, CDR2 FQGTGA. The CDR3 totals 14 residues. V lost 5 bases to trimming and J lost 8 bases; unmatched junction nucleotides: 9.

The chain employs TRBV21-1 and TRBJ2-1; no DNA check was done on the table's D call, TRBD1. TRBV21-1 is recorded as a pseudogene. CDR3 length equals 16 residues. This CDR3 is CASSKGTRQGYNEQFF. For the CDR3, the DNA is TGTGCCAGCAGCAAAGGTACGAGACAGGGGTACAATGAGCAGTTCTTC.

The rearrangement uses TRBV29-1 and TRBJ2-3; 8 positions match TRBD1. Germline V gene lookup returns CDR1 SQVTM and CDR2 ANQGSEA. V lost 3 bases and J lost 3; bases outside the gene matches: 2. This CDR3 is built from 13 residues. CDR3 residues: CSVEGQVTDTQYF. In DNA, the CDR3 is TGCAGCGTTGAGGGACAGGTAACAGATACGCAGTATTTT.

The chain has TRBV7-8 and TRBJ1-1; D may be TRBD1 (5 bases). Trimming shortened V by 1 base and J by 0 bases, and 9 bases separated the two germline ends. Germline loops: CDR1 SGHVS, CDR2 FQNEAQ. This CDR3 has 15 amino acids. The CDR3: CASSLEVDMNTEAFF. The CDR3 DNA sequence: TGTGCCAGCAGCTTAGAGGTGGACATGAACACTGAAGCTTTCTTT.

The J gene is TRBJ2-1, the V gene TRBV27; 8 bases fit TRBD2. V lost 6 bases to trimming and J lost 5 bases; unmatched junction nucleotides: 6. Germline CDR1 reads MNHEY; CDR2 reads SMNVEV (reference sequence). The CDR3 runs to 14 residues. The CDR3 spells CASSPGLENNEQFF. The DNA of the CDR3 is TGTGCCAGCAGCCCGGGACTAGAGAACAATGAGCAGTTCTTC.

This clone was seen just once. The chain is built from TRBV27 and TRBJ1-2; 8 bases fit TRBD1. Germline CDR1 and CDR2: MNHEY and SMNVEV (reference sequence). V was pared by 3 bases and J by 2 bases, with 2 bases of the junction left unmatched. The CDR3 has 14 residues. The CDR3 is CASSLTGANYGYTF. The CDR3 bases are TGTGCCAGCAGTTTGACAGGGGCCAACTATGGCTACACCTTC.

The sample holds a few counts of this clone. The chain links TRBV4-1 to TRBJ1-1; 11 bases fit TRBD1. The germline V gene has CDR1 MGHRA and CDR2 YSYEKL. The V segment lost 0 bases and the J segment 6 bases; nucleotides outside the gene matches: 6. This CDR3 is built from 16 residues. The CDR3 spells CASSQEGQGGNAEAFF. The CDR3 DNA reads TGCGCCAGCAGCCAAGAGGGACAGGGGGGTAACGCTGAAGCTTTCTTT.

DNA for the CDR3: TGTGCCAGCAGAGGGGGGGGCCATCAGCCCCAGCATTTT. Translated, it gives CASRGGGHQPQHF. The chain has TRBV27 and TRBJ1-5; D is perhaps TRBD1 (6 bases). The CDR3 sequence is 13 residues long. V lost 6 bases to trimming and J lost 5 bases, with 11 bases between them. In germline, CDR1 is MNHEY, CDR2 SMNVEV (reference sequence).

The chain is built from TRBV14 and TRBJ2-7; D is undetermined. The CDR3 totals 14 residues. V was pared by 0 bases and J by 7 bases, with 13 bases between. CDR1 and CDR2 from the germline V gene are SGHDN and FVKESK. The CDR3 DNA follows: TGTGCCAGCAGCCAAGAAGCTGGTAGGCGGGAGCAGTACTTC. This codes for CASSQEAGRREQYF. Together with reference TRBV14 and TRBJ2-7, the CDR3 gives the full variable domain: EAGVTQFPSHSVIEKGQTVTLRCDPISGHDNLYWYRRVMGKEIKFLLHFVKESKQDESGMPNNRFLAERTGGTYSTLKVQPAELEDSGVYFCASSQEAGRREQYFGPGTRLTVT.

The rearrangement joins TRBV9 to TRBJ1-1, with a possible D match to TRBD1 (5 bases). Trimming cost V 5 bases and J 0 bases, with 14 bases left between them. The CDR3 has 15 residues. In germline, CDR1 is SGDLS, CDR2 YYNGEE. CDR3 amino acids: CASSAPQGMNTEAFF. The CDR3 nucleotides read TGTGCCAGCAGTGCTCCTCAGGGAATGAACACTGAAGCTTTCTTT.

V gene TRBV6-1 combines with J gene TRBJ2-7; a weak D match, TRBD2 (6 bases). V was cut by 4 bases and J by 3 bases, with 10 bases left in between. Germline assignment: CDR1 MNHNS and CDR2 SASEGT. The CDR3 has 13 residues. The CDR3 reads CASSGDSVYEQYF. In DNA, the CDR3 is TGTGCCAGCAGTGGGGACTCTGTCTACGAGCAGTACTTC.

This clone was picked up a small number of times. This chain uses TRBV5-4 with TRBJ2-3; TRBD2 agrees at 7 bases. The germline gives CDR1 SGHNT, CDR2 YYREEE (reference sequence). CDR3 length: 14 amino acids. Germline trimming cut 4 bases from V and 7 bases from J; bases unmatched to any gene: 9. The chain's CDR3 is CASSGEGQGNTQYF. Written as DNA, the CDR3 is TGTGCCAGCAGCGGGGAGGGCCAGGGTAATACGCAGTATTTT.

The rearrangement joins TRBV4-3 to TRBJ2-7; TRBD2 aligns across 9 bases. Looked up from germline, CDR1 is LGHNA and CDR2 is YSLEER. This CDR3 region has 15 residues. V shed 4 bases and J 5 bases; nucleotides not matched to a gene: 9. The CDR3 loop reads CASSPERGVLHEQYF. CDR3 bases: TGCGCCAGCAGCCCCGAGCGGGGGGTGCTCCACGAGCAGTACTTC.

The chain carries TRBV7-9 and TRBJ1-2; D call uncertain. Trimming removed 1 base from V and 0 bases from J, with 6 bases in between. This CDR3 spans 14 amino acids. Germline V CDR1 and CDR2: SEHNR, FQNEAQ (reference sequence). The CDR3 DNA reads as TGTGCCAGCAGCTTAGACGGAGCTAACTATGGCTACACCTTC. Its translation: CASSLDGANYGYTF.

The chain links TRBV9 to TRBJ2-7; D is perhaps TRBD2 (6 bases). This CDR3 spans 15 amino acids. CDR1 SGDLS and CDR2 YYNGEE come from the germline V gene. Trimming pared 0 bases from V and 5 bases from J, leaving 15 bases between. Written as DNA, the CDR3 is TGTGCCAGCAGCGTAGGACGGGAGCGTGAGAACGAGCAGTACTTC. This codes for CASSVGRERENEQYF.

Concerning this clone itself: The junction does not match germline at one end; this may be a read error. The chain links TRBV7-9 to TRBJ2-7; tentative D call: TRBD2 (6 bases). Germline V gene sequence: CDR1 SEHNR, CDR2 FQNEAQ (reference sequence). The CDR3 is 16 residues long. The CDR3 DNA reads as TGTGCCAGCAGCTCTGGGGAGGCCGCGACCTTGTACGAGCAGCACTTC. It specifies CASSSGEAATLYEQHF.

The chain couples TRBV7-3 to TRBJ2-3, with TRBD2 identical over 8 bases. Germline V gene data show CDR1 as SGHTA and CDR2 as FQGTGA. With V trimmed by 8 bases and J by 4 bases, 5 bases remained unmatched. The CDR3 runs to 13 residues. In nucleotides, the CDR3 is TGTGCCAGCGGAGCGGGAGCCGCAGATACGCAGTATTTT. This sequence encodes CASGAGAADTQYF. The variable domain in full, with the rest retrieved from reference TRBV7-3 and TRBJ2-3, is GAGVSQTPSNKVTEKGKYVELRCDPISGHTALYWYRQSLGQGPEFLIYFQGTGAADDSGLPNDRFFAVRPEGSVSTLKIQRTERGDSAVYLCASGAGAADTQYFGPGTRLTVL.

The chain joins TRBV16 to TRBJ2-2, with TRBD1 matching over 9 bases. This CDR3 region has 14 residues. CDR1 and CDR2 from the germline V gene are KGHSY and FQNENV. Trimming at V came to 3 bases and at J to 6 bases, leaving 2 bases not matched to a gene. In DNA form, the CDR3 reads TGTGCCAGCAGCCATGGACAGGGGCCCGGGGAGCTGTTTTTT. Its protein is CASSHGQGPGELFF.

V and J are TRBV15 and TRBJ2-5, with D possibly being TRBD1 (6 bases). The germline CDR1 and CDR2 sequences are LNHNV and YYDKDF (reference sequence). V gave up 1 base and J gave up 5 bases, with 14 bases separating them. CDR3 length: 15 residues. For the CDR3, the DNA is TGTGCCACCAGCAGAGTAACAGGGAGCTGGGAGACCCAGTACTTC. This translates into CATSRVTGSWETQYF.

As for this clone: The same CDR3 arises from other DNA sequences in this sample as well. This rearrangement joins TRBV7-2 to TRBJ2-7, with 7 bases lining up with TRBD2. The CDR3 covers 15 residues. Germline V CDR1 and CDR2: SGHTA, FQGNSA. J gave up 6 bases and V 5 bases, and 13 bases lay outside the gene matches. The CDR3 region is CASSLEVGRSGEQYF. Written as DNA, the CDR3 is TGTGCCAGCAGCCTAGAAGTCGGGAGGTCGGGCGAGCAGTACTTC.

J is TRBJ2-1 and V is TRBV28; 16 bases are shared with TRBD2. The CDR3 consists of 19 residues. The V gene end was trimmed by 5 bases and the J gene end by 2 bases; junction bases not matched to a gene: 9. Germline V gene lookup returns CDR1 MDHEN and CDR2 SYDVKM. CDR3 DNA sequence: TGTGCCAGCAGTCCAACGGGACTAGCGGGAGGGCTACCCTACAATGAGCAGTTCTTC. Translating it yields CASSPTGLAGGLPYNEQFF.

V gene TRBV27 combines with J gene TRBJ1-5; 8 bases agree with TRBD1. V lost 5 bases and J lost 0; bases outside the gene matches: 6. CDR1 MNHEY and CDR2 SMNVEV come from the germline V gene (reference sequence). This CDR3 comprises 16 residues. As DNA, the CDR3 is TGTGCCAGCAGTAGATGGACAGGGCTTAGCAATCAGCCCCAGCATTTT. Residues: CASSRWTGLSNQPQHF.

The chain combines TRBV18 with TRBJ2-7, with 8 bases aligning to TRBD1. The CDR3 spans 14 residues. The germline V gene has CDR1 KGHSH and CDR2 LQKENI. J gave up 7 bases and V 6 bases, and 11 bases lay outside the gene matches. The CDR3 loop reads CASSLGTGMGEQYF. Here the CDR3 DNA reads TGTGCCAGCTCCCTTGGGACAGGCATGGGGGAGCAGTACTTC.

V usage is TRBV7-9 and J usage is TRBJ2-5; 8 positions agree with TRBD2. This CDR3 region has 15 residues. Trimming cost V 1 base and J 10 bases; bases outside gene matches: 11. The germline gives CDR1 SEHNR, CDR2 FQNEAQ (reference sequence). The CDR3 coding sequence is TGTGCCAGCAGCTTAGGGGCACTAGCGGAGGTCGGCCAGTACTTC. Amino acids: CASSLGALAEVGQYF. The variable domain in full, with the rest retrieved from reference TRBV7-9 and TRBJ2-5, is DTGVSQNPRHKITKRGQNVTFRCDPISEHNRLYWYRQTLGQGPEFLTYFQNEAQLEKSRLLSDRFSAERPKGSFSTLEIQRTEQGDSAMYLCASSLGALAEVGQYFGPGTRLLVL.

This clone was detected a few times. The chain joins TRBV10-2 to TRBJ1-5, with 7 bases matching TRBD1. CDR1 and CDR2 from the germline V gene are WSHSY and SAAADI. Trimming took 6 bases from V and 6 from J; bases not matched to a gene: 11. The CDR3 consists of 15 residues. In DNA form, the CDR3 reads TGCGCCAGCAGACCTCACGGACAGGACGCTCAGCCCCAGCATTTT. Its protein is CASRPHGQDAQPQHF.

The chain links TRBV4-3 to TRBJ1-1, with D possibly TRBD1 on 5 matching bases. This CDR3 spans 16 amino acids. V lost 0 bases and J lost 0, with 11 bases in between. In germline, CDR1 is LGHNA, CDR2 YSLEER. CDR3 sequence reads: CASSQDRGDLNTEAFF. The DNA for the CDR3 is TGCGCCAGCAGCCAAGATCGGGGGGACTTGAACACTGAAGCTTTCTTT.